This T cell receptor (beta chain) emerged from a study of vaccination effects on CD4 cells after COVID-19. Worth noting for this clone: Its antigen remains unknown.

Study outcomes and limitations: In the late period after vaccination, infection- and vaccine-induced clones contracted markedly. The authors studied few convalescent patients and collected no early post-infection timepoints.

The protocol was immunoSEQ multiplex PCR, while the TCRdb copy is restricted to in-frame clones and leaves out a portion. The sample records around 63,000 clones, less than 80% being singletons. Prior to sequencing, the ViraFEST assay stimulated PBMC with viral peptide pools, which expanded the antigen-specific CD4+ T cells. After roughly 11 days in culture, the CD4+ T cells were isolated. Nucleocapsid antibodies stayed negative before and after vaccination, showing no earlier SARS-CoV-2 infection. After about 2 million PBMC were placed in each well, they were cultured with about 10 IU/ml IL-2 and roughly 10 ug/ml peptides. A half-medium replacement with IL-2 medium was carried out on days 3 and 7. V was pared by 4 bases and J by 7 bases, with 5 bases between. CDR3 length equals 11 residues. Germline values: CDR1 MDHEN, CDR2 SYDVKM.

The specimen comprised CD4+ T cells from PBMCs cultured with HCoV-OC43 spike peptides, sampled before COVID-19 vaccination. As to subset: HCoV-OC43 spike overlapping peptide pool stimulation. The rearrangement joins TRBV28 to TRBJ1-5; no reliable D call. The origin of this receptor is a human donor who received a COVID-19 vaccine. The CDR3 protein is CASSSPQPQHF. For the CDR3, the DNA is TGTGCCAGCAGTTCCCCCCAGCCCCAGCATTTT. Complete variable domain (other parts from reference TRBV28 and TRBJ1-5): DVKVTQSSRYLVKRTGEKVFLECVQDMDHENMFWYRQDPGLGLRLIYFSYDVKMKEKGDIPEGYSVSREKKERFSLILESASTNQTSMYLCASSSPQPQHFGDGTRLSIL.